The entry below describes one T cell receptor (beta chain). Which antigen it targets is not known. No clone much larger than this one lies a single base away; base qualities are absent. The sample originates from a study of Ad26.COV2.S vaccination and SARS-CoV-2 variants (dated by TCRdb to about 2021). Turning to the overall study: Donors in the vaccine arm were drawn from COV1001, a multicentre, randomized, double-blind, placebo-controlled phase I-IIa trial testing Ad26.COV2.S in healthy adults. Investigators remained blinded to trial group allocation during experiments and outcome assessment. Ad26.COV2.S was given intramuscularly at 5x10^10 or 1x10^11 viral particles, as a single shot or as two shots 56 days apart. TCRbeta repertoire sequencing served as the tool for gauging how specific and how broad the SARS-CoV-2-reactive T cell receptors were following Ad26.COV2.S vaccination. Trial participants were randomized into five groups of five, in which low-dose or high-dose Ad26.COV2.S was given once or twice, or placebo was given on both occasions. A total of around 32 samples were included in the TCR-sequenced set, comprising about 20 Ad26.COV2.S vaccine recipients, 5 placebo recipients and 8 SARS-CoV-2 convalescent individuals.

The immunoSEQ Assay was the method used to sequence TCRbeta CDR3 regions. After extraction, genomic DNA underwent amplification by bias-controlled multiplex PCR, followed by high-throughput sequencing. In the authors' own workflow: To quantify the absolute abundance of each unique TCRbeta CDR3 region, sequences were collapsed and filtered. Usable DNA was measured by amplifying reference genes present in all nucleated cells, and TCRbeta template counts were normalized to that usable DNA to estimate T cell fraction. Repertoire TCRs were annotated as SARS-CoV-2-specific when V gene, CDR3 amino acid sequence and J gene were exactly matched to a known reactive TCR set. The reference SARS-CoV-2 TCR set was derived from MIRA and filtered for enrichment in COVID-19-positive ImmuneCODE repertoires, a step that removed public or cross-reactive TCRs. Using the MIRA antigens, annotated TCRs were further analysed by specific ORF or by position within an ORF. Depth was the summed frequency of annotated unique rearrangements, while breadth was defined as annotated unique rearrangements over total unique productive rearrangements. Two-sided Wilcoxon rank-sum tests were applied when comparing TCR breadth between groups. Imported from immuneACCESS, the table was reduced by TCRdb to in-frame sequences with V and J called. These copies leave out some clones; in studies compared against another copy, an unresolved V gene accounts for under half, and the cause of the remainder is not known. V and J calls and clone size follow that table, whereas D and trimming were derived from the DNA. In this sample the table shows roughly 350,000 clones, over 75% of which occur a single time. The ten largest clones take up more than 3% of the sample.

Study-wide conclusions, independent of this receptor: The authors noted that the TCR breadth and depth analyses may have underestimated total T cell responses. Higher spike-specific TCR breadth was observed in Ad26.COV2.S recipients than in placebo recipients (P = 0.0014). The study was not powered to compare responses between vaccine doses or regimens. Non-spike TCR breadth was comparable between vaccine and placebo recipients, consistent with the vaccine containing only spike. Substantial breadth of spike-specific CD8+ and CD4+ T cell responses was reported after vaccination.

From its cysteine to its phenylalanine, the CDR3 spans 15 amino acids. Kept here is only the CDR3 DNA, which spans 45 bases and is read in frame from base 1. The germline V gene (reference sequence) specifies MNHEY as CDR1 and SMNVEV as CDR2. From V the trimming removes 1 base and from J it removes 0 bases, while the gene matches leave 2 bases of the junction unaccounted for. In the paper's terms, the treatment or condition label means: about 20 received Ad26.COV2.S at low or high dose, single or two shots; 5 received placebo; per-sample allocation not given. Repertoires of vaccine and placebo recipients were sequenced from samples collected on day 63 after the first injection. Cohort 1b enrolled around 24 adults aged 18-55 years at a single site in Boston, USA, between 29 July and 7 August 2020. Ad26.COV2.S consisted of a replication-incompetent adenovirus type 26 vector by which a prefusion-stabilized SARS-CoV-2 spike protein from the original Wuhan strain was expressed.

The clonotype was recovered from a person aged 18-65 years who received the Ad26.COV2.S COVID-19 vaccine or a placebo. The input for sequencing was peripheral blood, taken in a trial of Ad26.COV2.S vaccine versus placebo. Here the chain combines TRBV27 and TRBJ1-1; 7 of the junction bases match TRBD1. CDR3 protein: CASSLWGTVNTEAFF. The DNA sequence reads TGTGCCAGCAGTTTATGGGGGACAGTGAACACTGAAGCTTTCTTT.